A selection of T cell receptor beta chains follows, all from one sample in a study of T cells in Graves' hyperthyroidism and ophthalmopathy. In TCRdb, the multiplex PCR reads were re-called with MiXCR into one record per CDR3 protein. The data hold about 580,000 distinct CDR3 sequences, with roughly 14% observed a single time. The sample comprised blood. The receptors come from a woman in her 30s with Graves' hyperthyroidism that later progressed to Graves' ophthalmopathy. Each CDR3 is given with its conserved first and last residue. The D gene is left open where the match is weak. Clone sizes are given selectively: once, few, many, or a class where the clone is expanded.

d_call: TRBD1
j_call: TRBJ1-1
clone_size: many
v_call: TRBV2
cdr3_length: 15
cdr3_nt: TGTGCCAGCAGGCCAGGGGGCGGGAGAGGGACTGAAGCTTTCTTT
cdr3_aa: CASRPGGGRGTEAFF

d_call: TRBD2
j_call: TRBJ2-5
clone_size: many
v_call: TRBV6-1
cdr3_length: 14
cdr3_nt: TGTGCCAGCAGTTCTCCGGGACTAGTTGAGACCCAGTACTTC
cdr3_aa: CASSSPGLVETQYF

d_call: TRBD1
j_call: TRBJ1-4
clone_size: many
v_call: TRBV7-2
cdr3_length: 14
cdr3_nt: TGTGCCAGCAGTTCGGGACAGGGCGGTGAAAAACTGTTTTTT
cdr3_aa: CASSSGQGGEKLFF

d_call: .
j_call: TRBJ1-3
clone_size: few
v_call: TRBV5-1
cdr3_length: 15
cdr3_nt: TGCGCCAGCAGCTTGGCGGGAGGTACTGGAAACACCATATATTTT
cdr3_aa: CASSLAGGTGNTIYF

d_call: TRBD2
j_call: TRBJ2-5
clone_size: .
v_call: TRBV4-1
cdr3_length: 17
cdr3_nt: TGCGCCAGCAGCCAAGATCTAATAGCGGGAGCTCAAGAGACCCAGTACTTC
cdr3_aa: CASSQDLIAGAQETQYF

d_call: .
j_call: TRBJ1-5
clone_size: many
v_call: TRBV20-1
cdr3_length: 15
cdr3_nt: TGCAGTGCTAGAGATCTTAGAGGGAGCAATCAGCCCCAGCATTTT
cdr3_aa: CSARDLRGSNQPQHF

d_call: TRBD1
j_call: TRBJ2-2
clone_size: many
v_call: TRBV30
cdr3_length: 14
cdr3_nt: TGTGCCTGGAGTGGGACAGGGAACACCGGGGAGCTGTTTTTT
cdr3_aa: CAWSGTGNTGELFF

d_call: TRBD2
j_call: TRBJ2-5
clone_size: many
v_call: TRBV20-1
cdr3_length: 13
cdr3_nt: TGCAGTGGACTAGCGGAGACCCAAGAGACCCAGTACTTC
cdr3_aa: CSGLAETQETQYF

d_call: TRBD1
j_call: TRBJ1-4
clone_size: .
v_call: TRBV25-1
cdr3_length: 16
cdr3_nt: TGTGCCAGCAGTGAAGGCAGGGGGCAAACTAATGAAAAACTGTTTTTT
cdr3_aa: CASSEGRGQTNEKLFF

d_call: TRBD2
j_call: TRBJ2-1
clone_size: few
v_call: TRBV20-1
cdr3_length: 14
cdr3_nt: TGCAGTGCTAGAGCGACGGGAGGGCCAGGTGAGCAGTTCTTC
cdr3_aa: CSARATGGPGEQFF

d_call: TRBD2
j_call: TRBJ2-3
clone_size: many
v_call: TRBV2
cdr3_length: 19
cdr3_nt: TGTGCCAGCAGAGGACTAGCGGGAGGTTGGGGGTCTAGCACAGATACGCAGTATTTT
cdr3_aa: CASRGLAGGWGSSTDTQYF

d_call: TRBD2
j_call: TRBJ2-7
clone_size: many
v_call: TRBV7-8
cdr3_length: 20
cdr3_nt: TGTGCCAGCAGCTTATACATGGGAGGTCGGTCTAGCGGGAGGACCTACGAGCAGTACTTC
cdr3_aa: CASSLYMGGRSSGRTYEQYF

d_call: TRBD2
j_call: TRBJ2-7
clone_size: many
v_call: TRBV6-2/TRBV6-3
cdr3_length: 17
cdr3_nt: TGTGCCAGCAGTTACGCGACGACTAGCGGGATTCAATACGAGCAGTACTTC
cdr3_aa: CASSYATTSGIQYEQYF

d_call: .
j_call: TRBJ2-1
clone_size: many
v_call: TRBV5-1
cdr3_length: 13
cdr3_nt: TGCGCCAGCAGCTTACATGAGGACAATGAGCAGTTCTTC
cdr3_aa: CASSLHEDNEQFF

d_call: TRBD1
j_call: TRBJ2-7
clone_size: .
v_call: TRBV11-3
cdr3_length: 17
cdr3_nt: TGTGCCAGCAGCCCCCGGGGAGGGGGACAGGGGGCAAACGAGCAGTACTTC
cdr3_aa: CASSPRGGGQGANEQYF

d_call: .
j_call: TRBJ2-2
clone_size: many
v_call: TRBV28
cdr3_length: 16
cdr3_nt: TGTGCCAGCAGTTCTCGGGCAGGGGATAGGACCGGGGAGCTGTTTTTT
cdr3_aa: CASSSRAGDRTGELFF

d_call: TRBD2
j_call: TRBJ2-3
clone_size: many
v_call: TRBV5-1
cdr3_length: 14
cdr3_nt: TGCGCCAGCAGCCCCGGGGAGGGTACAGATACGCAGTATTTT
cdr3_aa: CASSPGEGTDTQYF

d_call: .
j_call: TRBJ1-1
clone_size: many
v_call: TRBV29-1
cdr3_length: 13
cdr3_nt: TGCAGCGTTGCGCCACGAATGAACACTGAAGCTTTCTTT
cdr3_aa: CSVAPRMNTEAFF

d_call: TRBD2
j_call: TRBJ2-3
clone_size: many
v_call: TRBV15
cdr3_length: 18
cdr3_nt: TGTGCCACCAGCAGAACCGGGACTAGCGGGAGGTTTGTAGATACGCAGTATTTT
cdr3_aa: CATSRTGTSGRFVDTQYF

d_call: .
j_call: TRBJ2-7
clone_size: many
v_call: TRBV5-1
cdr3_length: 14
cdr3_nt: TGCGCCAGCAGCTTGGCCGTCACTAGCTACGAGCAGTACTTC
cdr3_aa: CASSLAVTSYEQYF

d_call: TRBD1
j_call: TRBJ1-5
clone_size: many
v_call: TRBV12-3/TRBV12-4
cdr3_length: 15
cdr3_nt: TGTGCCAGCAGTTATCAGGGGGCAGGCAATCAGCCCCAGCATTTT
cdr3_aa: CASSYQGAGNQPQHF

d_call: .
j_call: TRBJ2-7
clone_size: few
v_call: TRBV6-2/TRBV6-3
cdr3_length: 12
cdr3_nt: TGTGCCAGCAGTTACCCCATGGACGAGCAGTACTTC
cdr3_aa: CASSYPMDEQYF

d_call: .
j_call: TRBJ2-1
clone_size: .
v_call: TRBV20-1
cdr3_length: 15
cdr3_nt: TGCAGTGCTAGGGCTACGCGGGAATCCTACAATGAGCAGTTCTTC
cdr3_aa: CSARATRESYNEQFF

d_call: TRBD2
j_call: TRBJ2-7
clone_size: many
v_call: TRBV29-1
cdr3_length: 15
cdr3_nt: TGCAGCGTTGAACTACTAGCGGAAAAGACCTACGAGCAGTACTTC
cdr3_aa: CSVELLAEKTYEQYF

d_call: .
j_call: TRBJ2-4
clone_size: many
v_call: TRBV20-1
cdr3_length: 14
cdr3_nt: TGCAGTGCTAGGCGCCAGGCAGGGACGAACATTCAGTACTTC
cdr3_aa: CSARRQAGTNIQYF

d_call: .
j_call: TRBJ1-2
clone_size: few
v_call: TRBV24-1
cdr3_length: 15
cdr3_nt: TGTGCCACCAGTGTTGGGCCCCCGGAGACCTATGGCTACACCTTC
cdr3_aa: CATSVGPPETYGYTF

d_call: TRBD1
j_call: TRBJ1-2
clone_size: many
v_call: TRBV12-3/TRBV12-4
cdr3_length: 15
cdr3_nt: TGTGCCAGCAGTTTAGGACAGGGACTAAACTATGGCTACACCTTC
cdr3_aa: CASSLGQGLNYGYTF

d_call: .
j_call: TRBJ1-4
clone_size: many
v_call: TRBV7-8
cdr3_length: 16
cdr3_nt: TGTGCCAGCAGCTTACCCGGGAAGGACAGTGATGAAAAACTGTTTTTT
cdr3_aa: CASSLPGKDSDEKLFF

d_call: .
j_call: TRBJ1-1
clone_size: many
v_call: TRBV20-1
cdr3_length: 11
cdr3_nt: TGCAGTGCTAGCCCTGTGGCTGAAGCTTTCTTT
cdr3_aa: CSASPVAEAFF

d_call: .
j_call: TRBJ1-5
clone_size: many
v_call: TRBV6-1
cdr3_length: 18
cdr3_nt: TGTGCCAGCAGCTCTCTGCGGGGGGGACCCTATAGCAATCAGCCCCAGCATTTT
cdr3_aa: CASSSLRGGPYSNQPQHF

d_call: .
j_call: TRBJ2-3
clone_size: .
v_call: TRBV2
cdr3_length: 16
cdr3_nt: TGTGCCAGCATCCACCCGGGTGGGGGCCCCCCAGATACGCAGTATTTT
cdr3_aa: CASIHPGGGPPDTQYF

d_call: TRBD2
j_call: TRBJ2-2
clone_size: few
v_call: TRBV5-1
cdr3_length: 16
cdr3_nt: TGCGCCAGCATCTTAGGGGCTAGCGGCTCCACCGGGGAGCTGTTTTTT
cdr3_aa: CASILGASGSTGELFF

d_call: .
j_call: TRBJ1-4
clone_size: many
v_call: TRBV9
cdr3_length: 15
cdr3_nt: TGTGCCAGCAGCGCCGGGGATGCAACTAATGAAAAACTGTTTTTT
cdr3_aa: CASSAGDATNEKLFF

d_call: .
j_call: TRBJ2-3
clone_size: .
v_call: TRBV19
cdr3_length: 16
cdr3_nt: TGTGCCAGTAACCCAAGGGGGCGGGATGGCACAGATACGCAGTATTTT
cdr3_aa: CASNPRGRDGTDTQYF

d_call: .
j_call: TRBJ2-1
clone_size: .
v_call: TRBV4-1
cdr3_length: 15
cdr3_nt: TGCGCCAGCAGCCTCTCCCCGAAAGGCGGGAATGAGCAGTTCTTC
cdr3_aa: CASSLSPKGGNEQFF

d_call: .
j_call: TRBJ1-4
clone_size: many
v_call: TRBV10-3
cdr3_length: 14
cdr3_nt: TGTGCCATCAGTGAGACACCAGATAATGAAAAACTGTTTTTT
cdr3_aa: CAISETPDNEKLFF

d_call: .
j_call: TRBJ2-7
clone_size: many
v_call: TRBV5-1
cdr3_length: 11
cdr3_nt: TGTGCCAGCAGCCTGGGAGACGAGCAGTACTTC
cdr3_aa: CASSLGDEQYF

d_call: .
j_call: TRBJ2-1
clone_size: .
v_call: TRBV11-1
cdr3_length: 15
cdr3_nt: TGTGCCAGCAGCTTAGGGGGGTTGGCTCCGCCTAGGCAGTTCTTC
cdr3_aa: CASSLGGLAPPRQFF

d_call: TRBD1
j_call: TRBJ1-6
clone_size: many
v_call: TRBV27
cdr3_length: 15
cdr3_nt: TGTGCCAGCAACGGGCTTGGGGACAGGGCTTCACCCCTCCACTTT
cdr3_aa: CASNGLGDRASPLHF

d_call: TRBD1
j_call: TRBJ1-4
clone_size: .
v_call: TRBV6-1
cdr3_length: 14
cdr3_nt: TGTGCCAGCAGTGGCGAAGGGGGCAGAGAAAAACTGTTTTTT
cdr3_aa: CASSGEGGREKLFF

d_call: TRBD2
j_call: TRBJ2-3
clone_size: .
v_call: TRBV7-3
cdr3_length: 17
cdr3_nt: TGTGCCAGCAGCGCCCGACTAGCGGGGGGTTTCACAGATACGCAGTATTTT
cdr3_aa: CASSARLAGGFTDTQYF

d_call: .
j_call: TRBJ2-7
clone_size: few
v_call: TRBV30
cdr3_length: 12
cdr3_nt: TGTGCCTGGAAGGGGAGCTCCTACGAGCAGTACTTC
cdr3_aa: CAWKGSSYEQYF

d_call: TRBD2
j_call: TRBJ2-7
clone_size: many
v_call: TRBV28
cdr3_length: 13
cdr3_nt: TGTGCCAGCAGTAAAGCGGGAGGGTACGAGCAGTACTTC
cdr3_aa: CASSKAGGYEQYF

d_call: .
j_call: TRBJ2-7
clone_size: .
v_call: TRBV5-4
cdr3_length: 15
cdr3_nt: TGTGCCAGCAGCTGGGAAGAACACTCCTCCTACGAGCAGTACTTC
cdr3_aa: CASSWEEHSSYEQYF

d_call: .
j_call: TRBJ2-3
clone_size: .
v_call: TRBV5-6
cdr3_length: 11
cdr3_nt: TGTGCCAGCAGCTTGCTAAATACGCAGTATTTT
cdr3_aa: CASSLLNTQYF

d_call: TRBD2
j_call: TRBJ2-7
clone_size: many
v_call: TRBV7-2
cdr3_length: 16
cdr3_nt: TGTGCCAGCAGCGCATCCCCCCTAGCGGGTACCTACGAGCAGTACTTC
cdr3_aa: CASSASPLAGTYEQYF

d_call: .
j_call: TRBJ2-7
clone_size: many
v_call: TRBV30
cdr3_length: 13
cdr3_nt: TGTGCCTGGAGATCCCCGGGTTTGGTCGAGCAGTACTTC
cdr3_aa: CAWRSPGLVEQYF

d_call: .
j_call: TRBJ2-3
clone_size: few
v_call: TRBV20-1
cdr3_length: 14
cdr3_nt: TGCAGTGCTAGAGTAGGTACCACCGCAGATACGCAGTATTTT
cdr3_aa: CSARVGTTADTQYF

d_call: TRBD1
j_call: TRBJ1-5
clone_size: .
v_call: TRBV28
cdr3_length: 13
cdr3_nt: TGTGCCAGCAGTGGGACAGGGGGTCTGCCCCAGCATTTT
cdr3_aa: CASSGTGGLPQHF

d_call: .
j_call: TRBJ1-1
clone_size: many
v_call: TRBV15
cdr3_length: 15
cdr3_nt: TGTGCCACCAGCAGAGGATTAGGAGGGAACAGTGAAGCTTTCTTT
cdr3_aa: CATSRGLGGNSEAFF

d_call: .
j_call: TRBJ1-5
clone_size: .
v_call: TRBV19
cdr3_length: 16
cdr3_nt: TGTGCCAGTAGTACCCTCACAGGGATCCCCCATCAGCCCCAGCATTTT
cdr3_aa: CASSTLTGIPHQPQHF

d_call: TRBD2
j_call: TRBJ2-3
clone_size: .
v_call: TRBV27
cdr3_length: 15
cdr3_nt: TGTGCCAGCAGTTCCCTTTGGGGGGGGACAGATACGCAGTATTTT
cdr3_aa: CASSSLWGGTDTQYF

d_call: TRBD2
j_call: TRBJ2-2
clone_size: .
v_call: TRBV19
cdr3_length: 14
cdr3_nt: TGTGCCTGCGGGAGCCAGGGAAGCACCGGGGAGCTGTTTTTT
cdr3_aa: CACGSQGSTGELFF

d_call: TRBD1
j_call: TRBJ1-4
clone_size: many
v_call: TRBV7-2
cdr3_length: 16
cdr3_nt: TGTGCCAGCAGCTTACCGACAGGGGGGCGAAATGAAAAACTGTTTTTT
cdr3_aa: CASSLPTGGRNEKLFF

d_call: .
j_call: TRBJ2-1
clone_size: many
v_call: TRBV10-3
cdr3_length: 15
cdr3_nt: TGTGCCATCAGTGAGTCAACGGGGTCCTACAATGAGCAGTTCTTC
cdr3_aa: CAISESTGSYNEQFF

d_call: .
j_call: TRBJ2-5
clone_size: many
v_call: TRBV25-1
cdr3_length: 12
cdr3_nt: TGTGCCAGCAGTGGGAGCGCGGAGACCCAGTACTTC
cdr3_aa: CASSGSAETQYF

d_call: .
j_call: TRBJ2-3
clone_size: many
v_call: TRBV5-1
cdr3_length: 15
cdr3_nt: TGCGCCAGCAGCTTGGAGGCAGCTTACACAGATACGCAGTATTTT
cdr3_aa: CASSLEAAYTDTQYF